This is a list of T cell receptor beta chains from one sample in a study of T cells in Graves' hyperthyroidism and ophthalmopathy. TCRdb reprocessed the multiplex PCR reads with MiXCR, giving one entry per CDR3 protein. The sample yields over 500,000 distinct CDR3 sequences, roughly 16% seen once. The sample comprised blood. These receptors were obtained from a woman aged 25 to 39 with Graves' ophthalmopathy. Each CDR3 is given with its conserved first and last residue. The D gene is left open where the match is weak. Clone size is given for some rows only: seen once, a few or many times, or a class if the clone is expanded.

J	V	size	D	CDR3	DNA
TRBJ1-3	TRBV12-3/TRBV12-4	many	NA	CASSLVPSGNTIYF	TGTGCCAGCAGTCTAGTGCCCTCTGGAAACACCATATATTTT
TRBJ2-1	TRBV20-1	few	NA	CTFLWGDNEQFF	TGCACCTTCCTGTGGGGGGACAATGAGCAGTTCTTC
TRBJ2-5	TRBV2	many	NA	CASLRGGIGRQETQYF	TGTGCCAGCCTCCGAGGCGGGATAGGGAGACAAGAGACCCAGTACTTC
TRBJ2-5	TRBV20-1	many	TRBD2	CSAPTPGLALETQYF	TGCAGTGCTCCTACGCCGGGACTAGCGCTAGAGACCCAGTACTTC
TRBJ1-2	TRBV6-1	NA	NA	CASNPRAGVGGYTF	TGTGCCAGCAATCCAAGGGCCGGGGTGGGTGGCTACACCTTC
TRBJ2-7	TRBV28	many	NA	CASSFEGGRQSEQYF	TGTGCCAGCAGTTTCGAGGGGGGGCGGCAGAGCGAGCAGTACTTC
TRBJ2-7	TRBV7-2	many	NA	CASSLSRADREQYF	TGTGCCAGCAGCTTAAGCAGAGCGGATCGCGAGCAGTACTTC
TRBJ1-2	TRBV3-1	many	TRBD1	CASSPRGQTYGYTF	TGTGCCAGCAGCCCCCGGGGACAGACCTATGGCTACACCTTC
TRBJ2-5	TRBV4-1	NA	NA	CASSQFGGPWETQYF	TGCGCCAGCAGCCAATTCGGGGGGCCCTGGGAGACCCAGTACTTC
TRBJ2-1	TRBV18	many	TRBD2	CASSPRTSGNDNEQFF	TGTGCCAGCTCACCTCGGACTAGCGGTAACGACAATGAGCAGTTCTTC
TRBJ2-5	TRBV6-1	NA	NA	CASSPPGELRTQYF	TGTGCCAGCAGTCCACCGGGAGAGCTACGGACCCAGTACTTC
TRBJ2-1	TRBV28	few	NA	CASSLSPGTGKNEQFF	TGTGCCAGCAGTTTATCCCCAGGGACGGGAAAGAATGAGCAGTTCTTC
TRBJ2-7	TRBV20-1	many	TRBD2	CSPGTSVHEQYF	TGCAGTCCCGGGACTAGCGTGCACGAGCAGTACTTC
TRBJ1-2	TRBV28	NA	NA	CASSFLRQVSYGYTF	TGTGCCAGCAGTTTCCTTCGACAGGTTTCTTATGGCTACACCTTC
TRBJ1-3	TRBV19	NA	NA	CASRPQYHSGNTIYF	TGTGCCAGCCGCCCACAGTACCACTCTGGAAACACCATATATTTT
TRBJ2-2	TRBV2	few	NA	CASSVEVFTGELFF	TGTGCCAGCAGTGTGGAGGTTTTCACCGGGGAGCTGTTTTTT
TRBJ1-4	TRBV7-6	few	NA	CASSLFASEKLFF	TGTGCCAGCAGCTTGTTTGCGTCAGAAAAACTGTTTTTT
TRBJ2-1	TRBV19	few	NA	CASRTNLYNEQFF	TGTGCCAGTAGGACTAACCTCTACAATGAGCAGTTCTTC
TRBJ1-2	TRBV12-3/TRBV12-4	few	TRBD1	CASSFVAGGGGYTF	TGTGCCAGCAGTTTTGTAGCAGGGGGCGGCGGCTACACCTTC
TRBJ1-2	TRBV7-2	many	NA	CASSLDPYANYGYTF	TGTGCCAGCAGCTTAGACCCGTATGCTAACTATGGCTACACCTTC
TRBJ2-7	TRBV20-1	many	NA	CSAPTAYEQYF	TGCAGTGCCCCTACGGCATACGAGCAGTACTTC
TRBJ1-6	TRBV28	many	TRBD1	CASISYGTGRNSPLHF	TGTGCCAGCATCTCATACGGGACAGGACGTAATTCACCCCTCCACTTT
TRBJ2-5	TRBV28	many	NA	CASREDRPETQYF	TGTGCCAGCAGGGAAGACAGGCCAGAGACCCAGTACTTC
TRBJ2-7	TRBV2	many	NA	CASSFITGEQYF	TGTGCCAGCAGTTTCATCACAGGGGAGCAGTACTTC